This TCR beta chain is from a study of T-cell memory formation after mild COVID-19. Study outcomes and limitations: Contracting CD4+ clones were located mainly in CM and EM, and CD8+ clones in EMRA.

One entry per CDR3 protein, called by TCRdb with MiXCR from the 5' RACE reads. The table includes a few hundred thousand distinct CDR3 sequences, 20% to 25% detected once. Trimming cost V 4 bases and J 3 bases, with 10 bases left between them. CDR3 length: 14 amino acids. Comments on this clonotype: Its antigen is unidentified.

Sequenced: PBMCs or a T cell subset sorted from them (not recorded which). This TCR derives from a man younger than 35 who had mild COVID-19 (a few samples of this study predate the infection). Cell type and time point are not known. The V gene is TRBV12-3 or TRBV12-4, the J gene TRBJ2-4; no clear D gene. In DNA form, the CDR3 reads TGTGCCAGCAGTTCCTCCGATAACAAAAACATTCAGTACTTC. It codes for CASSSSDNKNIQYF.